This T cell receptor (beta chain) was captured in a study of blood T cell repertoires in COVID-19. Method: immunoSEQ multiplex PCR; TCRdb's copy keeps in-frame clones and lacks some. Found here are 200,000 to 250,000 clones, 80% of them singletons; the top ten hold around 7.4%. Sequenced: PBMCs or T cells enriched from blood (not recorded which). The sequence was collected from a woman between 40 and 55 years old with acute COVID-19.

CDR3: CASSYPTGQGGSPLHF. CDR3 nucleotide sequence: TGTGCCAGCAGTTACCCGACGGGACAGGGGGGGTCACCCCTCCACTTT. The chain joins TRBV6-6 to TRBJ1-6; 11 nucleotides agree with TRBD1. Germline values: CDR1 MNHNY, CDR2 SVGAGI (reference sequence). V gave up 2 bases and J gave up 10 bases; unmatched junction bases: 7. The CDR3 consists of 16 residues.